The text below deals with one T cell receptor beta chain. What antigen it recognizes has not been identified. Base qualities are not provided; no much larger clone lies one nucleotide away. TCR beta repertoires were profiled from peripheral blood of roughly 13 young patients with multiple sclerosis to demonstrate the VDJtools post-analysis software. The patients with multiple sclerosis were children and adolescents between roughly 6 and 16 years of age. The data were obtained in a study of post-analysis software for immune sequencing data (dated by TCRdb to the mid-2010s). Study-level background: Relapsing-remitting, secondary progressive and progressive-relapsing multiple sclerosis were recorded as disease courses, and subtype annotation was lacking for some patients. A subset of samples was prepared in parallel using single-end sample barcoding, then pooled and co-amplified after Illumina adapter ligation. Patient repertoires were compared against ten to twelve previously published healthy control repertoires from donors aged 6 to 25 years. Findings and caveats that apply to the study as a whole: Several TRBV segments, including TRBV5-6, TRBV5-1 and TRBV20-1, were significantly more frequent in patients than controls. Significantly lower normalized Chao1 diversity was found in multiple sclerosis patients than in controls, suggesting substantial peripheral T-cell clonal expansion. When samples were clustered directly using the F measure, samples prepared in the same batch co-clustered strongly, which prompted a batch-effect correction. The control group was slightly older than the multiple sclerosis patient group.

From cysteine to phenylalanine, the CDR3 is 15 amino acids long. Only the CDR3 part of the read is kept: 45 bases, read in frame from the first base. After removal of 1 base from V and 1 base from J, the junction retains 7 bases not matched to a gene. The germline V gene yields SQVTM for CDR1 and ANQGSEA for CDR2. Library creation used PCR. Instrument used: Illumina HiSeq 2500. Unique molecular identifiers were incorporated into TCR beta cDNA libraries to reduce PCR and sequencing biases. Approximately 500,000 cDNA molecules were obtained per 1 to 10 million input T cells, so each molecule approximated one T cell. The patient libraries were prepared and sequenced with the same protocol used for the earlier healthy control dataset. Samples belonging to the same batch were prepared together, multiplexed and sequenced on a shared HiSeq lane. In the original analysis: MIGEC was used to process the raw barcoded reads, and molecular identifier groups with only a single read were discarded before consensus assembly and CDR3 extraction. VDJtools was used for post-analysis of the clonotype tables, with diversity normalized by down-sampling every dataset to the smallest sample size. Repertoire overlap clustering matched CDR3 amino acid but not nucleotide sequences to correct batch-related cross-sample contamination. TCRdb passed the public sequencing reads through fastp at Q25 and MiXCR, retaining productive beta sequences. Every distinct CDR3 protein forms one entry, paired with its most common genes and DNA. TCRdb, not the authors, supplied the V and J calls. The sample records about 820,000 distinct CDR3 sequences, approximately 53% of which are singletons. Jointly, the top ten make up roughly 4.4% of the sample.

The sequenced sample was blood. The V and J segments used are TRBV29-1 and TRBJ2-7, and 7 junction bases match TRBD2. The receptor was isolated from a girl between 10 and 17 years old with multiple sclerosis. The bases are TGCAGCGTTGAAGTTATGCGGCGGGAGTCCTACGAGCAGTACTTC. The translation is CSVEVMRRESYEQYF.